This entry is about one T cell receptor beta chain. In the source study's methods: How many nucleated cells were present was estimated from reference gene primer amplification. The protocol was immunoSEQ multiplex PCR, while the TCRdb copy is restricted to in-frame clones and leaves out a portion. That table supplies the V and J calls and clone size; D and trimming were determined from the DNA. The table includes 25,000 to 35,000 clones, approximately 85% detected once. This specimen belongs to a study of blood T cell repertoires in COVID-19. Turning to the study itself: COVID-19 samples, acute and convalescent, were from the United States, Italy and Spain. From T cells, B-cell-depleted T cells, or PBMCs came the material, which was cDNA or gDNA.

This sequence originates from a man in his sixties with COVID-19, enrolled during active disease. The sequencing sample was made of peripheral blood.

The CDR3 nucleotides are TGTGCCAGCAGCTTAGCCCAGGGGGGAACACTTGAAGCTTTCTTT. Its protein product is CASSLAQGGTLEAFF. V and J are TRBV7-2 and TRBJ1-1; 7 bases line up with TRBD1. Germline loops: CDR1 SGHTA, CDR2 FQGNSA. CDR3 length equals 15 residues. Trimming cost V 0 bases and J 7 bases; bases outside gene matches: 8.